Listed below are T cell receptor beta chains from one sample, sequenced in a study of blood T cell repertoires in COVID-19. Assay used: immunoSEQ multiplex PCR; TCRdb lists only in-frame clones, some missing. The sample contains more than 200,000 clones, around four fifths of which appear only once. The source material was peripheral blood. Receptors were obtained from a man aged 35-49 years with acute or convalescent COVID-19. Both conserved end residues are part of each CDR3. A D gene is named only where the DNA matches it firmly. Not all rows give a size; the values are once, few, many and, for expanded clones, a class.

TRBV14	-	-	TRBJ2-3	CASNQVPAEEADTQYF	TGTGCCAGCAACCAAGTTCCAGCGGAAGAGGCAGATACGCAGTATTTT
TRBV19	-	-	TRBJ2-5	CASRSINQETQYF	TGTGCCAGTAGGAGTATCAACCAAGAGACCCAGTACTTC
TRBV15	TRBD2	once	TRBJ2-5	CATSREGTSGRERKETQYF	TGTGCCACCAGCAGAGAAGGGACTAGCGGGAGGGAGAGGAAAGAGACCCAGTACTTC
TRBV5-6	TRBD2	-	TRBJ2-3	CASSRPAGGPSTDTQYF	TGTGCCAGCAGCCGCCCGGCGGGAGGCCCAAGCACAGATACGCAGTATTTT
TRBV20-1	-	once	TRBJ1-5	CSASRVAGNQPQHF	TGCAGTGCTAGTAGGGTCGCGGGGAATCAGCCCCAGCATTTT
TRBV5-4	-	-	TRBJ2-3	CASSKNEGDTQYF	TGTGCCAGCAGCAAAAACGAGGGAGATACGCAGTATTTT
TRBV12-3/TRBV12-4	-	-	TRBJ1-5	CASSFSRGQPQHF	TGTGCCAGCAGCTTCTCACGGGGACAGCCCCAGCATTTT
TRBV3-1/TRBV3-2	-	-	TRBJ1-3	CASSQELGNTIYF	TGTGCCAGCAGCCAAGAACTAGGAAACACCATATATTTT
TRBV11-2	-	-	TRBJ2-3	CASRGRGASADTQYF	TGTGCCAGCAGGGGCCGGGGAGCCTCAGCAGATACGCAGTATTTT
TRBV19	-	-	TRBJ1-5	CASSISDSFRQPQHF	TGTGCCAGTAGTATTTCGGACAGTTTCAGACAGCCCCAGCATTTT
TRBV3-1/TRBV3-2	-	-	TRBJ2-7	CASSQEPPSYEQYF	TGTGCCAGCAGCCAAGAACCCCCCAGCTACGAGCAGTACTTC
TRBV6-1	TRBD2	few	TRBJ2-1	CASSEAGGEGNEQFF	TGTGCCAGCAGTGAGGCGGGAGGAGAAGGCAATGAGCAGTTCTTC
TRBV5-4	TRBD2	-	TRBJ2-7	CASSLSGFGRASYEQYF	TGTGCCAGCAGCCTGTCGGGATTCGGGAGGGCCTCCTACGAGCAGTACTTC
TRBV9	TRBD2	few	TRBJ2-7	CASSAGGTSNYEQYF	TGTGCCAGCAGCGCGGGGGGAACGTCAAACTACGAGCAGTACTTC
TRBV30	TRBD2	-	TRBJ2-5	CAWSVLAGGLGWSGETQYF	TGTGCCTGGAGTGTGTTGGCGGGAGGGCTGGGGTGGAGTGGGGAGACCCAGTACTTC
TRBV28	-	-	TRBJ1-2	CASSVRGPLLVGYTF	TGTGCCAGCAGTGTCAGGGGCCCCTTATTGGTTGGCTACACCTTC
TRBV6-5	TRBD2	-	TRBJ2-1	CASSITSGRADEQFF	TGTGCCAGCAGTATAACTAGCGGGAGGGCCGATGAGCAGTTCTTC
TRBV5-4	TRBD1	-	TRBJ2-3	CASSRIRSQGATDTQYF	TGTGCCAGCAGCCGCATTCGGTCACAGGGGGCTACAGATACGCAGTATTTT
TRBV2	-	-	TRBJ1-1	CASSEYRLNTEAFF	TGTGCCAGCAGTGAATACAGGCTGAACACTGAAGCTTTCTTT
TRBV6-5	TRBD1	-	TRBJ1-6	CASSRGTGYNSPLHF	TGTGCCAGCAGTCGCGGGACAGGATATAATTCACCCCTCCACTTT
TRBV29-1	-	-	TRBJ2-1	CSVEDPRGAPDEQFF	TGCAGCGTTGAAGATCCACGGGGGGCCCCCGATGAGCAGTTCTTC
TRBV19	-	-	TRBJ1-2	CASSLPGTANYGYTF	TGTGCCAGTAGTTTACCGGGTACGGCTAACTATGGCTACACCTTC
TRBV10-3	-	-	TRBJ2-3	CAISVRGSTDTQYF	TGTGCCATCAGTGTGCGGGGATCCACAGATACGCAGTATTTT
TRBV9	TRBD1	-	TRBJ2-7	CASSVGIGDRVGDEQYF	TGTGCCAGCAGCGTAGGTATAGGGGACAGGGTCGGCGACGAGCAGTACTTC
TRBV7-3	TRBD2	-	TRBJ2-1	CASSSDGTSLNEQFF	TGTGCCAGCAGTTCAGACGGGACTAGTCTCAATGAGCAGTTCTTC
TRBV3-1/TRBV3-2	TRBD1	-	TRBJ1-1	CASSQTPGGNTEAFF	TGTGCCAGCAGCCAAACTCCAGGGGGGAACACTGAAGCTTTCTTT
TRBV9	-	-	TRBJ2-3	CASSVATGADTQYF	TGTGCCAGCAGCGTAGCTACGGGGGCAGATACGCAGTATTTT
TRBV7-2	-	-	TRBJ2-5	CASSFNGAVNLETQYF	TGTGCCAGCAGCTTTAACGGAGCGGTGAATCTAGAGACCCAGTACTTC
TRBV30	TRBD2	once	TRBJ2-1	CACVSGSVSYNEQFF	TGTGCCTGTGTTAGCGGGAGCGTATCCTACAATGAGCAGTTCTTC